This T cell receptor beta chain was found in a study of cytomegalovirus exposure and HLA in healthy donors listed by TCRdb under 2017. Broadly, across the study: An earlier analysis of 587 of the donors reported approximately 280 Gb of sequence data and approximately 120 million unique TCR beta sequences obtained from about 200 million T cells. An early release that covered approximately 600 HLA-typed donors contained around 300 gigabases of sequencing data and 70 million to 100 million unique TCR sequences. Of the approximately 400 genotyped donors, 65% to 90% were placed in the genetic ancestry cluster associated with self-reported Caucasian donors. The study was designed to test whether signatures of past pathogen exposure could be identified by cataloging public T cell receptors. The study profiled the T cell repertoires of 500 to 800 subjects by immunosequencing and related them to cytomegalovirus serostatus. In addition to the first cohort of roughly 700 subjects, a separate validation cohort of approximately 120 different subjects was used. To predict cytomegalovirus infection status, the study brought together high-throughput TCR immunosequencing, statistical association of individual TCRs with disease status, and machine learning. A later analysis re-examined previously published TCR beta repertoires from more than 550 donors and added high-resolution HLA genotyping to investigate patterns of TCR occurrence. Rather than drawing on any new phenotypic data, the later analysis identified candidate immune exposures from TCR beta sequences and the way those sequences occurred across donors. An earlier analysis of several hundred of the donors applied high-throughput TCR beta sequencing to assess whether each TCR beta V gene segment acted as functional or pseudogenic. Alongside the repertoire data, information on donor age, sex, ethnicity and CMV serostatus was compiled. A later genetic analysis took genome-wide SNP genotypes for about 65% of the 666 donors and used that subset as a discovery cohort. All discovery cohort repertoires had been generated on a single sequencing platform. HLA typing included class I and class II loci at four-digit resolution. Typing coverage varied by locus: roughly 620-640 donors for A, B, C, DRB1 and DQB1; more than 500 for DQA1; about 570 for DPA1; 450 to 480 for DPB1. About five DR-DQ haplotypes were treated as single units for association and clustering because of strong linkage in the cohort. On average, roughly 240,000 unique TCR beta nucleotide sequences were sequenced per donor among 300 to 500 genotyped donors of the cohort, with roughly 18% of those sequences being non-productive. Summary of the overall study and its limitations: The only immune exposure information available for the cohort was CMV serostatus. A cluster of highly shared sequence variants was judged likely to be a technical artifact of the sequencing pipeline. V-gene and J-gene trimming of TCR beta chains was associated with a missense DCLRE1C variant in a later genetic analysis, and the association was replicated in an independent cohort. In a later analysis, HLA-associated TCR beta chains showed more clonal expansion and lower generation probabilities than non-associated chains that were equally common. In a later analysis, TCR association rates were found to vary across HLA loci, with the most associated TCRs seen for DRB1 alleles and the fewest for HLA-C alleles. In the study, approximately 160 TCR beta chains were listed as associated with cytomegalovirus. At a false discovery rate of 0.05, a later analysis linked some 18,000 TCR beta sequences to specific HLA alleles. Some IMGT-functional V segments, including TRBV6-2 and TRBV6-3, could not be distinguished by the 87-base-pair reads and were therefore excluded. Cytomegalovirus status was reported to be diagnosed by the classifier with high specificity and sensitivity in both the original and validation cohorts. A further reported finding was that TCR beta sequences accurately predicted the HLA-A and HLA-B alleles for most subjects in the first cohort. A few of the identified cytomegalovirus-associated TCR beta chains were confirmed in vitro to be specific for cytomegalovirus antigens. Presence/absence analyses assumed roughly uniform sequencing depth across donors, an assumption that may not hold. In an earlier analysis of some 500 of the donors, most TCR beta V segments appeared in productive rearrangements about 87% or about 30% of the time, broadly matching IMGT annotations. According to a later genetic analysis, donors in an Asian-associated ancestry cluster had fewer N-insertions in productive TCRs than the approximately 690-donor mean. According to a later analysis, most CMV-associated TCR beta chains appeared to be HLA-restricted, and the HLA associations seemed to be driven largely by CMV exposure. Fewer than 20 rarely observed V segments, including chromosome 9 orphons, were excluded from the earlier analysis of some 590 of the donors because counts were too low. Correlated functional status among segregating V segments might reflect linkage disequilibrium, but an unknown experimental factor could not be ruled out. According to a later analysis, parvovirus B19, influenza, CMV and Epstein-Barr virus appeared linked to several top co-occurrence clusters. While some public TCRs were present in many individuals, most TCR sequences turned up only very rarely across donors. It was suggested by the authors that the approach could potentially be generalized to other disease states and immunological phenotypes. When HLA alleles, especially DR and DQ, strongly co-occurred, TCR associations were difficult to assign to individual alleles. Only TCR beta chains were sequenced in this cohort, and the absence of alpha or paired-chain data limited detectable features. Because HLA typing was missing for some donors at each locus, association tests included only the typed subset.

The cohort comprised some 700 healthy bone marrow donors. Cohort members were all nominally healthy when sampled, although unrecorded immune exposures were likely present. The donor was CMV seronegative and was included in the group of a few hundred seronegative cohort members. A peripheral blood sample was provided by each donor, and peripheral blood mononuclear cells were used for TCR beta sequencing. The Qiagen DNeasy Blood Extraction Kit was used to extract genomic DNA from the blood cell samples. Counted from cysteine to phenylalanine, this CDR3 has 12 amino acids. The kept DNA is CDR3 alone, 36 bases in frame from the first base. V loses 7 bases, J loses 7 bases, and the germline ends lie 11 bases apart. CDR1 and CDR2 were assigned from the germline V gene as SNHLY and FYNNEI. The library was generated by the immunoSEQ multiplex PCR assay. A mixture of 60 forward primers for TCR Vbeta segments and 13 reverse primers for TCR Jbeta segments was used in the multiplex PCR. A multiplex PCR assay on genomic DNA amplified the CDR3 region of rearranged TCR beta genes. Amplified TCR beta libraries were sequenced as 87-base-pair reads on the Illumina HiSeq System. Per the source publication's procedure: A later analysis counted about 80 million unique TCR beta chains across the 650 to 800 repertoires, and some 11 million of these chains were shared by at least two donors. A nearest-neighbor algorithm error-corrected the raw reads and collapsed the reads into unique sequences, merging closely related sequences to remove PCR and sequencing errors. To assign V, D and J gene segments, CDR3 sequences were aligned to IMGT reference sequences. Each retained sequence needed at least a six-nucleotide match to both a V gene segment and a J gene segment. A rearrangement counted as productive if the CDR3 had no stop codons and remained in frame with V and J, and every other rearrangement counted as non-productive. Following IMGT convention, CDR3 was defined as the stretch from the second conserved V-encoded cysteine to the conserved J-encoded phenylalanine. In an earlier analysis of more than 550 of the donors, sequences lacking an unambiguous match to a single V gene segment were excluded. An earlier analysis of some 500 of the donors classified V segments as functional when productive rearrangements were above 56.7% and as segregating when the standard deviation between donors was above 5%. A statistical classification framework was built to diagnose cytomegalovirus status from the catalog of TCR beta chain sequences. V and J gene assignment, in a later analysis, came from comparing TCR nucleotide sequences with IMGT/GENE-DB human TR gene sequences. In a later analysis, CDR3 sequences and most-parsimonious VDJ recombination scenarios were assigned using the TCRdist pipeline. A later analysis defined each TCR beta chain by its CDR3 amino acid sequence plus V-gene family, and excluded reads lacking a unique V-gene family. In a later analysis, 500 to 700 highly shared, low-generation-probability nucleotide sequences were removed to address suspected cross-contamination and a sequencing artifact. In a later analysis, a clonal expansion index for each public chain was calculated from normalized within-repertoire ranks of inferred template counts. Generation probabilities in a later analysis came from a VDJ recombination model fitted to out-of-frame rearrangements, and those results were checked against IGoR. In a later analysis, TCR-TCR, TCR-HLA and TCR-CMV co-occurrence was scored with hypergeometric tests, and a repertoire-size bias correction was applied to TCR pairs. To estimate false discovery rates, a later analysis permuted the HLA or CMV assignments 20 times. In a later analysis, co-occurring TCRs were grouped with DBSCAN, and TCRdist sequence similarity was added when clustering was performed within HLA-allele-positive subsets. For co-occurrence clustering, repertoires with fewer than 30,000 or more than 120,000 public chains were excluded, along with roughly 5 repertoires with anomalous nucleotide sharing. In its TCRdb copy, this immuneACCESS table keeps in-frame sequences only and misses some clones. Where compared with another copy, unresolved V genes explain less than half of these, and the others have no known cause. V and J calls and clone size are copied from that table; D and trimming were computed from the DNA. A total of hundreds of thousands of clones appear in this sample, roughly 70% of them only once. Over 2% of the sample belongs to the ten largest clones.

A word on this clone: The clone's antigen remains unknown. Per-base qualities were not stored, and no clone one base away is much larger.

The material sequenced was PBMCs. This sequence was found in a female donor in good health and CMV-seronegative. The rearranged chain carries TRBV2 and TRBJ2-1; 5 matching bases give a weak D call of TRBD1. The nucleotide sequence is given as TGTGCCAGCAATATAAGGGGTAATGAGCAGTTCTTC. It translates as CASNIRGNEQFF.